These T cell receptor beta chains were read from a single sample in a study of cytomegalovirus exposure and HLA in healthy donors. Libraries were prepared by immunoSEQ multiplex PCR; TCRdb keeps only in-frame clonotypes and omits some of them. The sample holds 210,000 or so clones, more than 60% seen once. Sequencing was carried out using PBMCs. These receptors originate from a man aged 35 to 55 in good health and CMV-seronegative. Both conserved end residues are part of each CDR3. The order of the fields is V gene, clone size, J gene, D gene, CDR3 DNA, CDR3 protein. The D gene is left open where the match is weak. For some rows the clone size is stated as once, few or many, or as a class when expanded; others skip it.

v_call: TRBV2
clone_size: -
j_call: TRBJ2-1
d_call: TRBD2
cdr3_nt: TGTGCCAGCAGTCGTCTAGCGGGGGAGCACAATGAGCAGTTCTTC
cdr3_aa: CASSRLAGEHNEQFF

v_call: TRBV6-5
clone_size: once
j_call: TRBJ1-1
d_call: -
cdr3_nt: TGTGCCAGCAAGGTCGCCAGCCTAGTTCACACTGAAGCTTTCTTT
cdr3_aa: CASKVASLVHTEAFF

v_call: TRBV19
clone_size: -
j_call: TRBJ2-7
d_call: -
cdr3_nt: TGTGCCAGTAGTAGCGGCTACGAGCAGTACTTC
cdr3_aa: CASSSGYEQYF

v_call: TRBV27
clone_size: -
j_call: TRBJ1-2
d_call: -
cdr3_nt: TGTGCCAGCAGTTCCCTGACAGTAGCTAACTATGGCTACACCTTC
cdr3_aa: CASSSLTVANYGYTF

v_call: TRBV27
clone_size: -
j_call: TRBJ2-1
d_call: TRBD2
cdr3_nt: TGTGCCAGCAGTTCCGCTAGCGGGAGCCCGTTTGAGCAGTTCTTC
cdr3_aa: CASSSASGSPFEQFF

v_call: TRBV19
clone_size: -
j_call: TRBJ2-3
d_call: -
cdr3_nt: TGTGCCAGTAGTATTGTCGGTCCTCTTTCGGATACGCAGTATTTT
cdr3_aa: CASSIVGPLSDTQYF

v_call: TRBV5-7
clone_size: few
j_call: TRBJ1-1
d_call: TRBD1
cdr3_nt: TGTGCCAGCAGGGGACAGTTGAACACTGAAGCTTTCTTT
cdr3_aa: CASRGQLNTEAFF

v_call: TRBV4-3
clone_size: -
j_call: TRBJ2-3
d_call: -
cdr3_nt: TGCGCCAGCAGTTCCCTAGCGAGCACAGATACGCAGTATTTT
cdr3_aa: CASSSLASTDTQYF

v_call: TRBV6-5
clone_size: once
j_call: TRBJ2-7
d_call: TRBD2
cdr3_nt: TGTGCCAGCAGTTCTTCAACTAGCGGGGGGCGCTACGAGCAGTACTTC
cdr3_aa: CASSSSTSGGRYEQYF

v_call: TRBV5-1
clone_size: once
j_call: TRBJ1-5
d_call: -
cdr3_nt: TGCGCCAGCAGCTTGACGGCGGGGCGCAATCAGCCCCAGCATTTT
cdr3_aa: CASSLTAGRNQPQHF

v_call: TRBV7-7
clone_size: -
j_call: TRBJ2-1
d_call: -
cdr3_nt: TGTGCCAGCAGCGCACCAGACAATGAGCAGTTCTTC
cdr3_aa: CASSAPDNEQFF

v_call: TRBV5-1
clone_size: -
j_call: TRBJ2-1
d_call: -
cdr3_nt: TGCGCCAGCAGCTCGATGGCAGGCTCGAATGAGCAGTTCTTC
cdr3_aa: CASSSMAGSNEQFF

v_call: TRBV7-8
clone_size: once
j_call: TRBJ2-7
d_call: TRBD2
cdr3_nt: TGTGCCAGCAGCTTAGGATCACTAGCGGTCTACGAGCAGTACTTC
cdr3_aa: CASSLGSLAVYEQYF

v_call: TRBV5-1
clone_size: -
j_call: TRBJ2-3
d_call: TRBD2
cdr3_nt: TGCGCCAGCAGCGTCCTTGGCGGGGGTCCCACAGATACGCAGTATTTT
cdr3_aa: CASSVLGGGPTDTQYF

v_call: TRBV5-1
clone_size: -
j_call: TRBJ2-1
d_call: TRBD2
cdr3_nt: TGCGCCAGCAGCGCCGGGGGGAGGGGTTTGGATGAGCAGTTCTTC
cdr3_aa: CASSAGGRGLDEQFF

v_call: TRBV5-4
clone_size: -
j_call: TRBJ1-1
d_call: -
cdr3_nt: TGTGCCAGCAGCTTGGTAGGAGAGAACACTGAAGCTTTCTTT
cdr3_aa: CASSLVGENTEAFF

v_call: TRBV11-2
clone_size: -
j_call: TRBJ1-5
d_call: TRBD1
cdr3_nt: TGTGCCAGCAGCCCCGACAGGGGGTTCAATCAGCCCCAGCATTTT
cdr3_aa: CASSPDRGFNQPQHF

v_call: TRBV7-2
clone_size: -
j_call: TRBJ1-4
d_call: -
cdr3_nt: TGTGCCAGCAGCTGGCAGGGCAGGGAAAAACTGTTTTTT
cdr3_aa: CASSWQGREKLFF

v_call: TRBV7-2
clone_size: -
j_call: TRBJ2-3
d_call: TRBD1
cdr3_nt: TGTGCCAGCAGCTCGGGACAGGGGGCAGAAGATACGCAGTATTTT
cdr3_aa: CASSSGQGAEDTQYF

v_call: TRBV18
clone_size: -
j_call: TRBJ2-2
d_call: -
cdr3_nt: TGTGCCAGCTCACTCTCGGGACTCTCGACCGGGGAGCTGTTTTTT
cdr3_aa: CASSLSGLSTGELFF

v_call: TRBV6-6
clone_size: -
j_call: TRBJ1-1
d_call: -
cdr3_nt: TGTGCCAGCACGTCGAGACAGGACGAAGCTTTCTTT
cdr3_aa: CASTSRQDEAFF

v_call: TRBV11-3
clone_size: -
j_call: TRBJ2-3
d_call: TRBD2
cdr3_nt: TGTGCCAGCAGCATGGGACTAGCGGTTAGCACAGATACGCAGTATTTT
cdr3_aa: CASSMGLAVSTDTQYF

v_call: TRBV2
clone_size: -
j_call: TRBJ1-2
d_call: -
cdr3_nt: TGCGCCAGCAGAGGTGACGTACAGCACGGCTACACCTTC
cdr3_aa: CASRGDVQHGYTF

v_call: TRBV6-5
clone_size: -
j_call: TRBJ2-7
d_call: TRBD1
cdr3_nt: TGTGCCAGCAGCTCCCGACAGGGCGAGCAGTACTTC
cdr3_aa: CASSSRQGEQYF

v_call: TRBV6-1
clone_size: -
j_call: TRBJ1-1
d_call: -
cdr3_nt: TGTGCCAGTTACGGGGTTCCTGAAGCTTTCTTT
cdr3_aa: CASYGVPEAFF

v_call: TRBV4-3
clone_size: -
j_call: TRBJ1-4
d_call: -
cdr3_nt: TGCGCCAGCAGCCAAAATCCTCCAGGGGCATTAACTAATGAAAAACTGTTTTTT
cdr3_aa: CASSQNPPGALTNEKLFF

v_call: TRBV7-9
clone_size: -
j_call: TRBJ2-6
d_call: -
cdr3_nt: TGTGCCAGCACTTCGGGGGCTGGGGCCAACGTCCTGACTTTC
cdr3_aa: CASTSGAGANVLTF

v_call: TRBV5-6
clone_size: -
j_call: TRBJ1-2
d_call: TRBD1
cdr3_nt: TGTGCCAGCAGCCGGGACAGGGGGCGGCTTAACTATGGCTACACCTTC
cdr3_aa: CASSRDRGRLNYGYTF

v_call: TRBV5-1
clone_size: -
j_call: TRBJ1-2
d_call: -
cdr3_nt: TGCGCCAGCAGCTTGGTTGGACAGAACTATGGCTACACCTTC
cdr3_aa: CASSLVGQNYGYTF

v_call: TRBV7-2
clone_size: few
j_call: TRBJ2-3
d_call: TRBD2
cdr3_nt: TGTGCCAGCAGCAAACGAGCGGGGGGCCCTACAGATACGCAGTATTTT
cdr3_aa: CASSKRAGGPTDTQYF

v_call: TRBV2
clone_size: -
j_call: TRBJ2-1
d_call: -
cdr3_nt: TGTGCCAGCAGTGGCAACCGGGACTGGTACTACAATGAGCAGTTCTTC
cdr3_aa: CASSGNRDWYYNEQFF

v_call: TRBV5-1
clone_size: -
j_call: TRBJ1-1
d_call: TRBD1
cdr3_nt: TGCGCCAGCAGCCCGGGACAGGGAAGGAACACTGAAGCTTTCTTT
cdr3_aa: CASSPGQGRNTEAFF

v_call: TRBV27
clone_size: -
j_call: TRBJ1-1
d_call: TRBD1
cdr3_nt: TGTGCCAGCAGGACCCTGGACAGGGTGGTTCCTGAAGCTTTCTTT
cdr3_aa: CASRTLDRVVPEAFF

v_call: TRBV6-5
clone_size: once
j_call: TRBJ1-3
d_call: -
cdr3_nt: TGTGCCAGCAGCCGGCGGGGAGGGTACGGAAACACCATATATTTT
cdr3_aa: CASSRRGGYGNTIYF

v_call: TRBV20-1
clone_size: -
j_call: TRBJ2-5
d_call: -
cdr3_nt: TGCAGTGCTAGACAGGGTGGGACCCAGTACTTC
cdr3_aa: CSARQGGTQYF

v_call: TRBV7-8
clone_size: once
j_call: TRBJ2-7
d_call: -
cdr3_nt: TGTGCCAGCAGCTTAGATCGGGATGACGAGCAGTACTTC
cdr3_aa: CASSLDRDDEQYF

v_call: TRBV5-1
clone_size: -
j_call: TRBJ1-4
d_call: -
cdr3_nt: TGCGCCAGCAGCTTCTATTCAGGGGATGAAAAACTGTTTTTT
cdr3_aa: CASSFYSGDEKLFF

v_call: TRBV6-6
clone_size: once
j_call: TRBJ1-2
d_call: -
cdr3_nt: TGTGCCAGCAGTTACGGGTTAGAGGCTGCGGAGTATGGCTACACCTTC
cdr3_aa: CASSYGLEAAEYGYTF

v_call: TRBV18
clone_size: -
j_call: TRBJ1-2
d_call: TRBD1
cdr3_nt: TGTGCCAGCTCACCTACAGGGGGCTATGGCTACACCTTC
cdr3_aa: CASSPTGGYGYTF

v_call: TRBV7-8
clone_size: -
j_call: TRBJ2-7
d_call: -
cdr3_nt: TGTGCCAGCAGCACGCGGACAGCTACATACGAGCAGTACTTC
cdr3_aa: CASSTRTATYEQYF

v_call: TRBV18
clone_size: -
j_call: TRBJ2-3
d_call: TRBD2
cdr3_nt: TGTGCCAGCTCACTCTCTAGCGGGCGAAGCACAGATACGCAGTATTTT
cdr3_aa: CASSLSSGRSTDTQYF

v_call: TRBV4-3
clone_size: -
j_call: TRBJ2-5
d_call: -
cdr3_nt: TGCGCCAGCAGCCAAAGGGGGGGGAGAGGGGAGACCCAGTACTTC
cdr3_aa: CASSQRGGRGETQYF

v_call: TRBV13
clone_size: -
j_call: TRBJ2-7
d_call: TRBD1
cdr3_nt: TGTGCCAGCAGCTTGACAGGGACGAGCGAGCAGTACTTC
cdr3_aa: CASSLTGTSEQYF

v_call: TRBV21-1
clone_size: -
j_call: TRBJ1-2
d_call: -
cdr3_nt: TGTGCCAGCTCCGGGGGAGGTAGGGACAGGGTATGCTACACCTTC
cdr3_aa: CASSGGGRDRVCYTF

v_call: TRBV18
clone_size: -
j_call: TRBJ2-7
d_call: TRBD1
cdr3_nt: TGTGCCAGCTCGCCGGACAGGAGCCTCTACGAGCAGTACTTC
cdr3_aa: CASSPDRSLYEQYF

v_call: TRBV13
clone_size: few
j_call: TRBJ2-5
d_call: TRBD1
cdr3_nt: TGTGCCAGCAGCTTAGCAGGGGGCGGGAAGACCCAGTACTTC
cdr3_aa: CASSLAGGGKTQYF

v_call: TRBV7-9
clone_size: -
j_call: TRBJ1-2
d_call: TRBD1
cdr3_nt: TGTGCCAGCAGCTCTGACAGGGCCGGCTACACCTTC
cdr3_aa: CASSSDRAGYTF

v_call: TRBV5-4
clone_size: -
j_call: TRBJ2-1
d_call: TRBD2
cdr3_nt: TGTGCCAGCAGCTTGGGCGGGAGTAGCTCCTACAATGAGCAGTTCTTC
cdr3_aa: CASSLGGSSSYNEQFF

v_call: TRBV11-2
clone_size: -
j_call: TRBJ1-4
d_call: -
cdr3_nt: TGTGCCAGCAGCTTAGGCCCGGGCCTGAGGGCTGAAAAACTGTTTTTT
cdr3_aa: CASSLGPGLRAEKLFF

v_call: TRBV5-8
clone_size: few
j_call: TRBJ2-5
d_call: -
cdr3_nt: TGTGCCAGCAGCTTGGGCGGGACCCAGTACTTC
cdr3_aa: CASSLGGTQYF

v_call: TRBV15
clone_size: -
j_call: TRBJ2-5
d_call: TRBD2
cdr3_nt: TGTGCCACCAGCAGGGTTAGCGGGGGGGAGACCCAGTACTTC
cdr3_aa: CATSRVSGGETQYF

v_call: TRBV7-2
clone_size: -
j_call: TRBJ2-3
d_call: -
cdr3_nt: TGTGCCAGCAGCTCCGCCTACACAGATACGCAGTATTTT
cdr3_aa: CASSSAYTDTQYF

v_call: TRBV7-2
clone_size: -
j_call: TRBJ1-1
d_call: TRBD1
cdr3_nt: TGTGCCAGCAGCTCACAGGGGGGGAGGACTGAAGCTTTCTTT
cdr3_aa: CASSSQGGRTEAFF

v_call: TRBV6-5
clone_size: -
j_call: TRBJ1-2
d_call: -
cdr3_nt: TGTGCCAGCAGTTACGGAGTCGAGGGGGTTAACTATGGCTACACCTTC
cdr3_aa: CASSYGVEGVNYGYTF